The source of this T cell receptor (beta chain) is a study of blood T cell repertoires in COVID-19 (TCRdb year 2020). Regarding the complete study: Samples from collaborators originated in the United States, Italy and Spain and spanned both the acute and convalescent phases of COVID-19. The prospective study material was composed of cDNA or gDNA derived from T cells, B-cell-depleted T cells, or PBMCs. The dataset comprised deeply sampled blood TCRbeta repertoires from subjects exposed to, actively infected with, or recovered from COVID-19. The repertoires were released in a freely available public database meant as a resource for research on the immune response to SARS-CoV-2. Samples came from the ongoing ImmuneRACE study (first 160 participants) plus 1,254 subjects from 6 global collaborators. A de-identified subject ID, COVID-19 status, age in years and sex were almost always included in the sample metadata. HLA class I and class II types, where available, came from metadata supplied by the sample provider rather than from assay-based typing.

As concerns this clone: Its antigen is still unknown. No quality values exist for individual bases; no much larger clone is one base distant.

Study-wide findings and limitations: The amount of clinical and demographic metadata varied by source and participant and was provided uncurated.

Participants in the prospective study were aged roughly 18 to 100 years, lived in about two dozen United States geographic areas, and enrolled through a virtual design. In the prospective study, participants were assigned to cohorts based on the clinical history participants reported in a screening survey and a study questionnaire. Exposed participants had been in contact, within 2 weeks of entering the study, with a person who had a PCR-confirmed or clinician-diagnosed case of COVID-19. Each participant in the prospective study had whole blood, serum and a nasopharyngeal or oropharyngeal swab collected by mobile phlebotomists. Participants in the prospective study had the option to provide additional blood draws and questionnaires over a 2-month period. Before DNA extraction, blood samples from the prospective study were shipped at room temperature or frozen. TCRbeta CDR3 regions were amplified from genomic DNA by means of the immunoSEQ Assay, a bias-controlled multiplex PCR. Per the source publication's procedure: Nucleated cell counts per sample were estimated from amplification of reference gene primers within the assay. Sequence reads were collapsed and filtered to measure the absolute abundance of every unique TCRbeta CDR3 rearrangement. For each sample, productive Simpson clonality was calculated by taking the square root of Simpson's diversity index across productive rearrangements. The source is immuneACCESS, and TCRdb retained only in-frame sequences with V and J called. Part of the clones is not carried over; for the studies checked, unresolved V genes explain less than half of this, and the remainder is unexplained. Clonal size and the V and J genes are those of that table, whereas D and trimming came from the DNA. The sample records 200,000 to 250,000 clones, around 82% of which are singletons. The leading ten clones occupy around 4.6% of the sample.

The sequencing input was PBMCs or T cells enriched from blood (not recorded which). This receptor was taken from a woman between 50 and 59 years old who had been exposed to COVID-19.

The CDR3 region reads CASSRTGRNEKLFF. The bases are TGCGCCAGCAGTCGGACAGGGCGAAATGAAAAACTGTTTTTT. This sequence uses TRBV4-3 and TRBJ1-4; TRBD1 fits 8 bases in the junction. Based on the germline V gene, the CDR1 and CDR2 sequences are LGHNA and YSLEER. Trimming takes 6 bases off V and 5 bases off J; junction bases not matched to a gene: 5. Reading from cysteine to phenylalanine, the CDR3 counts 14 amino acids. CDR3 DNA only is kept here, 42 bases in frame from base 1.